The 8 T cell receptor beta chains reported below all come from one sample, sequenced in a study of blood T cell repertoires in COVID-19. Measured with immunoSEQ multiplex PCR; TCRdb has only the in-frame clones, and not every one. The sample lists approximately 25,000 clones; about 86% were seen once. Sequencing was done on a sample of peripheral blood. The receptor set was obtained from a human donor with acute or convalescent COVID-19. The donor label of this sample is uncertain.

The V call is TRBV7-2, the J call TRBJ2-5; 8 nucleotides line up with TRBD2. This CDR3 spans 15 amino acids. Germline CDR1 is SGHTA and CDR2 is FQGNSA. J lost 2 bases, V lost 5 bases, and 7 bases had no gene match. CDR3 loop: CASSQGVAGQETQYF. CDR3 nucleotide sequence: TGTGCCAGCAGCCAAGGCGTAGCGGGGCAAGAGACCCAGTACTTC.

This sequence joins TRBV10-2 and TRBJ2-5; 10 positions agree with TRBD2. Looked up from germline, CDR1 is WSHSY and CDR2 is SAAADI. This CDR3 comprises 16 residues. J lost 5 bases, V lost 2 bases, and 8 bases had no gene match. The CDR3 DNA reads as TGCGCCAGCAGTGAGAATAGCGGGGGGCCTGGGGAGACCCAGTACTTC. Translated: CASSENSGGPGETQYF.

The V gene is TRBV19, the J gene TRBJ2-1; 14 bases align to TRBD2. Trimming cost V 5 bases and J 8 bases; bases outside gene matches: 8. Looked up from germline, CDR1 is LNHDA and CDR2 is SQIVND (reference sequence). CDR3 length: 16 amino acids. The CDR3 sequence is CASSPQTSGGADEQFF. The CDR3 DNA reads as TGTGCCAGTAGTCCTCAGACTAGCGGGGGGGCCGATGAGCAGTTCTTC.

CDR3 residues: CASSEGQGLNQPQHF. The CDR3 nucleotides read TGTGCCAGCAGCGAGGGACAGGGACTCAATCAGCCCCAGCATTTT. The chain has TRBV5-5 and TRBJ1-5; 9 positions agree with TRBD1. Germline values: CDR1 SGHKS, CDR2 YYEKEE (reference sequence). Unmatched junction bases numbered 5, after V lost 4 bases and J lost 3 bases. The CDR3 length is 15 residues.

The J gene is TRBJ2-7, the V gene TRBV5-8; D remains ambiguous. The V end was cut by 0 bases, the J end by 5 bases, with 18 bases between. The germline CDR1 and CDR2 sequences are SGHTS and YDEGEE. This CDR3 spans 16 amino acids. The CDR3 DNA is TGTGCCAGCAGCTTGGGAGCAGGCGATCCCAACGACGAGCAGTACTTC. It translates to CASSLGAGDPNDEQYF. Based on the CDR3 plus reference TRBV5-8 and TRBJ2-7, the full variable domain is EAGVTQSPTHLIKTRGQQATLRCSPISGHTSVYWYQQALGLGLQFLLWYDEGEERNRGNFPPRFSGRQFPNYSSELNVNALELEDSALYLCASSLGAGDPNDEQYFGPGTRLTVT.

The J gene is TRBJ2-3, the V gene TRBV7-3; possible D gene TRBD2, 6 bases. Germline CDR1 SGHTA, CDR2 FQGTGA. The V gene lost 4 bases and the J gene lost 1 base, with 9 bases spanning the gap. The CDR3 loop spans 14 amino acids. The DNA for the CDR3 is TGTGCCAGCAGCTCGGGACTTCGCACAGATACGCAGTATTTT. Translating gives CASSSGLRTDTQYF.

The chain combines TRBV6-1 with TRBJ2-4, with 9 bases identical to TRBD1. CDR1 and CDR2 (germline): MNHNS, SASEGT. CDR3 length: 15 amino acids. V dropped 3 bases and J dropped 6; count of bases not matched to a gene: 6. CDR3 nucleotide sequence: TGTGCCAGCAGTGAGGGACAGGGAGTTCGAAACATTCAGTACTTC. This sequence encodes CASSEGQGVRNIQYF.

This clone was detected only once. CDR3 sequence (DNA): TGCGCCAGCAGCCAAGAATTCCGGCGGGAAAAACTGTTTTTT. As protein: CASSQEFRREKLFF. The chain recombines TRBV4-3 with TRBJ1-4; no firm D call. Germline V CDR1 and CDR2: LGHNA, YSLEER. CDR3 size: 14 residues. Trimming took off 0 bases at V and 8 bases at J, with 10 bases between the two ends.